The clone carrying this T cell receptor (beta chain) appeared many times. This entry comes from a study of breast tumors, draining lymph nodes, adjacent tissues. V was clipped by 2 bases and J by 2 bases; unmatched bases: 2. CDR1 and CDR2 from the germline V gene are SGHTA and FQGNSA. There are 14 residues in the CDR3. Samples came from axillary lymph nodes draining the breast cancer. TCRdb redid the calling of the multiplex PCR reads with MiXCR, one entry per CDR3 protein. The table includes under 85,000 distinct CDR3 sequences, about 20% detected once. The sample comprised axillary lymph node tissue. The J gene is TRBJ2-5, the V gene TRBV7-2; 7 bases fit TRBD1. The receptor comes from a female donor with breast cancer. Some clones in this sample may be carry-over from other donors' samples. CDR3 coding DNA: TGTGCCAGCAGCTTAACGACAGGGCAAGAGACCCAGTACTTC. Its translation: CASSLTTGQETQYF.